The 20 T cell receptor beta chains below all came from one sample that was sequenced in a study of CD8 T cells in ankylosing spondylitis. General observations from the study: Seemingly characteristic of ankylosing spondylitis blood was a TCR beta motif consisting of about 8 highly homologous variants.

TCRdb re-analysed the 5' RACE reads in MiXCR, keeping a single row per CDR3 protein. The table includes 650,000 to 800,000 distinct CDR3 sequences, 15% to 20% detected once. The antigens these receptors bind are not known. Sequencing input: blood, either unsorted or a sorted T cell fraction (not recorded which). The receptors derive from a male donor with ankylosing spondylitis.

This clonotype was observed a few times. The chain carries TRBV7-8 and TRBJ1-1; 7 bases are shared with TRBD1. Losses at the gene ends were 2 bases for V and 8 bases for J; bases not matched to a gene: 8. The CDR3 extends over 14 amino acids. Germline V gives CDR1 SGHVS, CDR2 FQNEAQ. CDR3 amino acids: CASSLTGDRTEAFF. CDR3 nucleotide sequence: TGTGCCAGCAGCTTAACGGGGGACAGAACAGAAGCTTTCTTT.

This clonotype has just a few counts. The chain is built from TRBV3-1 and TRBJ2-1; D is ambiguous. This CDR3 is 14 amino acids long. V lost 1 base and J lost 4, with 8 bases in between. Per the germline V gene, CDR1 is LGHDT and CDR2 is YNNKEL (reference sequence). The CDR3 loop reads CASSQVSGYNEQFF. CDR3 DNA sequence: TGTGCCAGCAGCCAAGTTTCGGGTTACAATGAGCAGTTCTTC.

This clonotype was observed a handful of times. V gene TRBV28 combines with J gene TRBJ1-1; possible D gene TRBD1, 6 bases. The germline V gene has CDR1 MDHEN and CDR2 SYDVKM. The CDR3 is 11 amino acids. Trimming shortened V by 5 bases and J by 7 bases, and 8 bases separated the two germline ends. The CDR3 region has the DNA TGTGCCAGCAGTGTACAGGGTGAAGCTTTCTTT. Protein sequence: CASSVQGEAFF.

This chain links TRBV7-2 with TRBJ2-3, with D possibly being TRBD1 or TRBD2 (5 bases each). Germline lookup yields CDR1 SGHTA and CDR2 FQGNSA. V was trimmed by 5 bases and J by 7 bases, leaving 19 bases between them. CDR3 length: 15 residues. The CDR3 nucleotides are TGTGCCAGCAGCGCCGGGACCCCTATTAGTAATACGCAGTATTTT. This codes for CASSAGTPISNTQYF. Using reference TRBV7-2 and TRBJ2-3 for the parts outside the CDR3, the full variable domain is GAGVSQSPSNKVTEKGKDVELRCDPISGHTALYWYRQSLGQGLEFLIYFQGNSAPDKSGLPSDRFSAERTGGSVSTLTIQRTQQEDSAVYLCASSAGTPISNTQYFGPGTRLTVL.

This clonotype turned up a few times. The chain employs TRBV5-1 and TRBJ2-3, with 9 bases lining up with TRBD1. V trimming: 4 bases; J trimming: 2 bases; junction bases outside the gene matches: 5. Germline assignment: CDR1 SGHRS and CDR2 YFSETQ. The CDR3 consists of 15 residues. CDR3 DNA sequence: TGCGCCAGCAGCGCCCGGGACAGGGACACAGATACGCAGTATTTT. As protein: CASSARDRDTDTQYF. The full variable domain, rest sourced from reference TRBV5-1 and TRBJ2-3, is KAGVTQTPRYLIKTRGQQVTLSCSPISGHRSVSWYQQTPGQGLQFLFEYFSETQRNKGNFPGRFSGRQFSNSRSEMNVSTLELGDSALYLCASSARDRDTDTQYFGPGTRLTVL.

Ten or more counts support this clonotype. The gene calls are TRBV29-1 and TRBJ2-3; 9 bases match TRBD1. Germline V gives CDR1 SQVTM, CDR2 ANQGSEA. The V segment lost 4 bases and the J segment 5 bases; nucleotides outside the gene matches: 4. The CDR3 totals 13 residues. As DNA, the CDR3 is TGCAGCGTTGTGTACAGGGGGCAAGATACGCAGTATTTT. This encodes CSVVYRGQDTQYF.

The chain employs TRBV28 and TRBJ1-5, with 7 nucleotides matching TRBD1. After removal of 3 bases from V and 5 bases from J, the junction contained 7 bases not matched to a gene. Germline CDR1 is MDHEN and CDR2 is SYDVKM. The CDR3 is 15 amino acids. This chain's CDR3 is CASSFITGVHQPQHF. The DNA for the CDR3 is TGTGCCAGCAGTTTCATCACAGGGGTACATCAGCCCCAGCATTTT.

This clonotype was recorded many times. This sequence joins TRBV29-1 and TRBJ2-7; D uncertain. CDR1 is SQVTM and CDR2 is ANQGSEA in the germline V gene. Trimming removed 0 bases at V and 3 bases at J, with 3 bases between. This CDR3 contains 11 residues. CDR3 DNA: TGCAGCGTTGAAGATCGCTACGAGCAGTACTTC. This gives the protein CSVEDRYEQYF.

This clonotype was detected a few times. The chain links TRBV12-3 or TRBV12-4 to TRBJ2-1, with a tentative D call TRBD1 (5 bases). The CDR3 runs 17 residues. The V end lost 2 bases, the J end lost 4 bases, and 18 bases lay between the germline ends. DNA of the CDR3: TGTGCCAGCAGTTTATTAGGTGGTCAGGGTGGTTACAATGAGCAGTTCTTC. It specifies CASSLLGGQGGYNEQFF.

This clonotype has just a few counts. V and J are TRBV7-9 and TRBJ2-1; D unclear. CDR1 SEHNR and CDR2 FQNEAQ come from the germline V gene (reference sequence). V was shortened by 1 base and J by 3 bases, with 13 bases between the two germline ends. The CDR3 totals 16 residues. This CDR3 reads CASSLVLGQNYNEQFF. The DNA for the CDR3 is TGTGCCAGCAGCTTAGTACTGGGTCAAAACTACAATGAGCAGTTCTTC.

This clonotype was recorded many times. The chain carries TRBV20-1 and TRBJ2-1; 9 bases line up with TRBD2. Trimming removed 2 bases from V and 10 bases from J; junction bases left unmatched: 9. CDR1 and CDR2 (germline): DFQATT, SNEGSKA (reference sequence). The CDR3 is 14 residues long. CDR3 sequence (DNA): TGCAGTGCTAGATCACGGACTAGCGATAGGGAGCAGTTCTTC. It codes for CSARSRTSDREQFF.

V gene TRBV27 combines with J gene TRBJ1-1; 9 positions match TRBD1. CDR3 length equals 15 residues. Germline V gene sequence: CDR1 MNHEY, CDR2 SMNVEV (reference sequence). The junction had 14 bases not matched to a gene; V was cut back by 5 bases and J by 10 bases. CDR3 sequence (DNA): TGTGCCAGCAGTCCCTCCGGACAGGGGAACATCGGAGCTTTCTTT. Translation: CASSPSGQGNIGAFF.

The V and J genes are TRBV18 and TRBJ1-4, with 9 bases fitting TRBD1. Trimming at V came to 6 bases and at J to 5 bases, leaving 4 bases not matched to a gene. CDR1 and CDR2 (germline): KGHSH, LQKENI. This CDR3 has 14 amino acids. This chain's CDR3 is CASSTGTGNEKLFF. The CDR3 region has the DNA TGTGCCAGCTCGACCGGGACAGGGAATGAAAAACTGTTTTTT.

This clonotype has ten or more counts. The chain is built from TRBV2 and TRBJ1-1; 9 bases agree with TRBD1. The trim removed 6 bases at V and 2 bases at J, leaving 7 bases unmatched. Germline CDR1 reads SNHLY; CDR2 reads FYNNEI. The CDR3 sequence is 15 residues long. CDR3 DNA: TGTGCCAGCAGCGGCGGACAGGGGCGAAACACTGAAGCTTTCTTT. Its translation: CASSGGQGRNTEAFF.

The chain uses TRBV12-3 or TRBV12-4 and TRBJ1-3, with unresolved D. The CDR3 has 14 residues. The V gene lost 11 bases and the J gene lost 0 bases, with 14 bases spanning the gap. The CDR3 sequence: CAGRPSSSGNTIYF. The CDR3 DNA follows: TGTGCCGGACGGCCCAGCTCCTCTGGAAACACCATATATTTT.

The chain uses TRBV5-1 and TRBJ2-7; D possibly corresponds to TRBD1 (6 bases). Germline CDR1 reads SGHRS; CDR2 reads YFSETQ. The CDR3 is 15 amino acids. Between the trimmed V and J ends, which lost 4 bases and 1 base, there was a span of 15 bases. The CDR3 region is CASSPTPGQSYEQYF. The CDR3, as DNA: TGCGCCAGCAGCCCAACACCGGGACAATCCTACGAGCAGTACTTC.

The sample holds a few counts of this clonotype. This rearrangement joins TRBV6-5 to TRBJ1-2, with a possible D match to TRBD1 (6 bases). The CDR3 is made up of 12 amino acids. V lost 10 bases and J lost 8, with 17 bases in between. Germline V gene data show CDR1 as MNHEY and CDR2 as SVGAGI. CDR3 sequence: CATSRDNVGYTF. In DNA, the CDR3 is TGTGCCACCTCTCGGGACAATGTCGGCTACACCTTC.

The chain employs TRBV4-1 and TRBJ2-7, with D possibly matching TRBD1 (6 bases). Germline V gene lookup returns CDR1 MGHRA and CDR2 YSYEKL. The V end lost 4 bases, the J end lost 0 bases, and 19 bases lay between the germline ends. This CDR3 has 17 residues. CDR3 nucleotide sequence: TGCGCCAGCAGCCTTGGGGCAGGGGATAGGTTCTCCTACGAGCAGTACTTC. The encoded protein is CASSLGAGDRFSYEQYF.

This clonotype was picked up a small number of times. The gene calls are TRBV10-3 and TRBJ2-7; TRBD1 matches 7 bases. From germline, CDR1 is ENHRY and CDR2 SYGVKD. Losses at the gene ends were 10 bases for V and 6 bases for J; bases not matched to a gene: 6. CDR3 length: 11 amino acids. CDR3 coding DNA: TGTGCCACAGACAGGGACGGCGAGCAGTACTTC. As protein: CATDRDGEQYF.

This rearrangement joins TRBV29-1 to TRBJ1-1, with TRBD1 matching 8 bases. Per germline, CDR1 SQVTM and CDR2 ANQGSEA. CDR3 length: 11 amino acids. Losses at the gene ends were 6 bases for V and 8 bases for J; bases not matched to a gene: 5. Written as DNA, the CDR3 is TGCAGCGTACTCGGACAGGGCGAAGCTTTCTTT. This codes for CSVLGQGEAFF.